Shown below are 2 T cell receptor beta chains from a single sample sequenced in a study of shared clonotypes between healthy human individuals. Repertoires were generated with immunoSEQ multiplex PCR, while TCRdb's copy carries only in-frame clones and drops some. This table holds roughly 2 million clones, 85% to 95% found once. Sequenced input: naive CD4+ T cells sorted from blood. The sample's subset: CD45RA+ positively selected. These receptor sequences come from a man aged 18 to 29 in good health.

The rearrangement links TRBV6-6 to TRBJ1-4; no clear D. Germline CDR1 is MNHNY and CDR2 is SVGAGI (reference sequence). The germline V and J ends were trimmed by 3 bases and 0 bases, with 11 bases remaining between them. This CDR3 spans 16 amino acids. CDR3 in DNA: TGTGCCAGCAGTTATGGGCTCCGCACAACTAATGAAAAACTGTTTTTT. As protein: CASSYGLRTTNEKLFF.

J is TRBJ1-2 and V is TRBV7-9; 7 nucleotides align to TRBD1. Trimming at V came to 5 bases and at J to 8 bases, leaving 5 bases not matched to a gene. CDR1 and CDR2 from the germline V gene are SEHNR and FQNEAQ (reference sequence). CDR3 length: 12 residues. The CDR3 reads CASSNQGVGYTF. The CDR3 DNA is TGTGCCAGCAGCAATCAGGGGGTGGGCTACACCTTC.